Detailed here is one T cell receptor beta chain. Its matching antigen is unknown. These data originate in a study of T-cell reconstitution after alpha-beta-depleted transplantation in children. It was with unique molecular identifiers that the TCRbeta library was prepared. TCRdb used MiXCR to reprocess the PCR reads, holding one entry per CDR3 protein. The sample includes about 400,000 distinct CDR3 sequences, 15% to 20% seen only once; the top ten take roughly 27%. Study-level findings and limits: Surviving recipient T cells and thymic progenitors produced the high day-60 TCRbeta diversity seen in some patients. Counts and diversity of T cells one year after transplant came mostly from newly produced T cells.

CDR3 length: 20 amino acids. Here the sequenced sample was PBMCs, mostly from graft donor cells, taken 360 days after TCRalphabeta/CD19-depleted stem cell transplant. The chain combines TRBV21-1 with TRBJ2-2; the table's D call TRBD1 went unverified against the DNA. TRBV21-1 is reported as a pseudogene. The clonotype was recovered from a boy under two years old who had a stem cell transplant for Wiskott-Aldrich syndrome, so the T cells may come from the graft donor. The CDR3 DNA reads TGTGCCAGCAGCAAAAGGGCCCCCCAACAGGGGGCTTGGGACACCGGGGAGCTGTTTTTT. Protein: CASSKRAPQQGAWDTGELFF.